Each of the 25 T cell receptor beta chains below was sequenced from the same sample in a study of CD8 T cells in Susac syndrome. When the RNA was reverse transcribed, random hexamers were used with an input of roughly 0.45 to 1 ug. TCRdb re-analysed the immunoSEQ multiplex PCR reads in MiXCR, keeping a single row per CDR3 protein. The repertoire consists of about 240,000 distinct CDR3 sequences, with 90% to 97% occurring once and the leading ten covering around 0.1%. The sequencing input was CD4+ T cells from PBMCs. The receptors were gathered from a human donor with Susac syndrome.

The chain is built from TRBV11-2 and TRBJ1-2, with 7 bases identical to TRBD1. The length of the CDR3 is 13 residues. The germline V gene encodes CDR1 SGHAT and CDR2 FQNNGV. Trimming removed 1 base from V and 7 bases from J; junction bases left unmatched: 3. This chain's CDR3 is CASSLVTGSGYTF. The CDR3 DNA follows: TGTGCCAGCAGCTTAGTGACAGGGAGTGGCTACACCTTC. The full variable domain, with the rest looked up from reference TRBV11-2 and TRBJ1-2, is EAGVAQSPRYKIIEKRQSVAFWCNPISGHATLYWYQQILGQGPKLLIQFQNNGVVDDSQLPKDRFSAERLKGVDSTLKIQPAKLEDSAVYLCASSLVTGSGYTFGSGTRLTVV.

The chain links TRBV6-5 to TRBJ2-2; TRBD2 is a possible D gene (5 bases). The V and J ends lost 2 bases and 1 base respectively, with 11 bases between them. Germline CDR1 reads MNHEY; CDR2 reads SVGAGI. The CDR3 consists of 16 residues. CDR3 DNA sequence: TGTGCCAGCAGTTACCCTAGCAGCGGGAACACCGGGGAGCTGTTTTTT. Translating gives CASSYPSSGNTGELFF.

This CDR3 reads CSGATADTGELFF. Here the CDR3 DNA reads TGCAGCGGGGCAACAGCGGACACCGGGGAGCTGTTTTTT. The chain couples TRBV29-1 to TRBJ2-2; a weak D match, TRBD2 (5 bases). The V gene's germline CDR1 is SQVTM and CDR2 ANQGSEA. Trimming removed 7 bases at V and 3 bases at J, with 12 bases between. The CDR3 is 13 amino acids.

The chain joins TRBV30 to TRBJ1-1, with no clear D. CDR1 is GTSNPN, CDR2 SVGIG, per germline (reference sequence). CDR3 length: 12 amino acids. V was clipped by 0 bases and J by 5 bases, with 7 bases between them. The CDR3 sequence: CAWSVLRTEAFF. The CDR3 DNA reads TGTGCCTGGAGTGTACTGAGGACTGAAGCTTTCTTT.

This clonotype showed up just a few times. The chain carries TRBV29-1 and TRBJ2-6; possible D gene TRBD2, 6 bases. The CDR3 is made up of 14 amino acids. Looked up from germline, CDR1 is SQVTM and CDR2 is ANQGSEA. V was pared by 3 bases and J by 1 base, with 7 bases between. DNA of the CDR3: TGCAGCGTTGAGGCGGGGTCTGGGGCCAACGTCCTGACTTTC. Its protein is CSVEAGSGANVLTF.

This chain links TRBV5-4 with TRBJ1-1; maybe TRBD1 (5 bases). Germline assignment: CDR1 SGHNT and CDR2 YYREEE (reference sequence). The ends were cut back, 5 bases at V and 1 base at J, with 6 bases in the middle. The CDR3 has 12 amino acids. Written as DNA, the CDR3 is TGTGCCAGCAGAACAGGGAACACTGAAGCTTTCTTT. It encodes CASRTGNTEAFF.

CDR3 nucleotide sequence: TGTGCCAGCAGCTCCTGGGACAGGGGGTCGGAGACCCAGTACTTC. Amino acids: CASSSWDRGSETQYF. The rearrangement links TRBV3-1 to TRBJ2-5, with 11 bases that match TRBD1. This CDR3 is built from 15 residues. Unmatched junction bases numbered 7, after V lost 5 bases and J lost 5 bases. Germline assignment: CDR1 LGHDT and CDR2 YNNKEL (reference sequence).

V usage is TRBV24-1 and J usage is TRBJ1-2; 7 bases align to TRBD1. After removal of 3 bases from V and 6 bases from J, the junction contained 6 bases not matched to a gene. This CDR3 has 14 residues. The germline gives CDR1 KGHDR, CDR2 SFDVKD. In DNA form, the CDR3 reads TGTGCCACCAGTGATCCTACAGGGGACCATGGCTACACCTTC. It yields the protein CATSDPTGDHGYTF.

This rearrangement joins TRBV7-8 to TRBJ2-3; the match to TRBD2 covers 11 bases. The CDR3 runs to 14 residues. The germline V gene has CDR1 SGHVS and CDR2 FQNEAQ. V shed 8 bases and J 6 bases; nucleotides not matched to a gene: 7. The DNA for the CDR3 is TGTGCCAGCGCGTTAGCGGGAGGGAGCGATACGCAGTATTTT. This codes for CASALAGGSDTQYF.

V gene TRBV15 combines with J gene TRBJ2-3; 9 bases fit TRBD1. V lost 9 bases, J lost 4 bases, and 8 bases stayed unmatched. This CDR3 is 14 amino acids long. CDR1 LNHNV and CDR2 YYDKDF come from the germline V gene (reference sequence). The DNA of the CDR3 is TGTGCCACGAGCTACAGGGGGCGAGCAGATACGCAGTATTTT. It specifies CATSYRGRADTQYF.

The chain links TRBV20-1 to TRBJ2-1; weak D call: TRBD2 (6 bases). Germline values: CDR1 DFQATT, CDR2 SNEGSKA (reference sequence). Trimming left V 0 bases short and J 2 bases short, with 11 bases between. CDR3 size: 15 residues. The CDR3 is CSAREGGATYNEQFF. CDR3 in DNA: TGCAGTGCTAGAGAAGGAGGGGCCACCTACAATGAGCAGTTCTTC.

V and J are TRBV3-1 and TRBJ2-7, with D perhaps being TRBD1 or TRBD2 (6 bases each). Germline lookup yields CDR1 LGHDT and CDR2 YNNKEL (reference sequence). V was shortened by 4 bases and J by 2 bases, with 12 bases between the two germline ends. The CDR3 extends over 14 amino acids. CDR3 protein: CASSRPGAAYEQYF. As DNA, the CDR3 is TGTGCCAGCAGCCGCCCGGGGGCTGCCTACGAGCAGTACTTC.

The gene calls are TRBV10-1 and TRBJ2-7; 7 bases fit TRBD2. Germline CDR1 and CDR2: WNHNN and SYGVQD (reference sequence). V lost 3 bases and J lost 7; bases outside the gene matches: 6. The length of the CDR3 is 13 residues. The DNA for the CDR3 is TGCGCCAGCAGTGATTCCCCGCGGGGGGAGCAGTACTTC. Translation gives CASSDSPRGEQYF.

In DNA, the CDR3 is TGTGCCATCAGTGAGCGACAGCCCTCCTCCTACGAGCAGTACTTC. This sequence encodes CAISERQPSSYEQYF. This chain joins TRBV10-3 and TRBJ2-7; TRBD1 is a possible D gene (5 bases). Trimming shortened V by 2 bases and J by 0 bases, and 11 bases separated the two germline ends. The CDR3 is 15 amino acids. Germline CDR1 ENHRY, CDR2 SYGVKD.

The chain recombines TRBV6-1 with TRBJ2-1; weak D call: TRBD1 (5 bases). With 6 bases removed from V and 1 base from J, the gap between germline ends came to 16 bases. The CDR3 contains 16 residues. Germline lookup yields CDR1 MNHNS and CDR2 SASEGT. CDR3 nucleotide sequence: TGTGCCAGCAGCCTAAGGGGTCATGGGTCCTACAATGAGCAGTTCTTC. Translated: CASSLRGHGSYNEQFF.

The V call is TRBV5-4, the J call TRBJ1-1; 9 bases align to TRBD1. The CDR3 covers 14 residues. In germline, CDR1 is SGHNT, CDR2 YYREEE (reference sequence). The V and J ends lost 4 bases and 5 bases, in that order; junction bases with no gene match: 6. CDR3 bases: TGTGCCAGCAGCCAGGACAGGGGTAGTACTGAAGCTTTCTTT. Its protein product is CASSQDRGSTEAFF. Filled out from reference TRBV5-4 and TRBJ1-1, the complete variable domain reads ETGVTQSPTHLIKTRGQQVTLRCSSQSGHNTVSWYQQALGQGPQFIFQYYREEENGRGNFPPRFSGLQFPNYSSELNVNALELDDSALYLCASSQDRGSTEAFFGQGTRLTVV.

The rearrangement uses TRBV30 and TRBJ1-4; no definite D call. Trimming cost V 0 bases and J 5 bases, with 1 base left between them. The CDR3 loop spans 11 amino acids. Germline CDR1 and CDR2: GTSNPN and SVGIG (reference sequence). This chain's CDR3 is CAWSVNEKLFF. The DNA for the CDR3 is TGTGCCTGGAGTGTCAATGAAAAACTGTTTTTT.

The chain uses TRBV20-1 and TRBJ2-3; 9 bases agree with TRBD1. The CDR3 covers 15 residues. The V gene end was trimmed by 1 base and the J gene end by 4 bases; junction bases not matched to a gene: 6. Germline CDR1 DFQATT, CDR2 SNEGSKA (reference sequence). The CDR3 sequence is CSARAGQGLSDTQYF. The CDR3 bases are TGCAGTGCTAGAGCCGGACAGGGGTTATCAGATACGCAGTATTTT.

CDR3 nucleotides: TGCAGCGTCCGACTACAGACTGACTATGGCTACACCTTC. Its protein is CSVRLQTDYGYTF. The genes are TRBV29-1 and TRBJ1-2; no firm D call. V was cut by 6 bases and J by 3 bases, with 14 bases left in between. Germline CDR1 is SQVTM and CDR2 is ANQGSEA. The CDR3 has 13 amino acids.

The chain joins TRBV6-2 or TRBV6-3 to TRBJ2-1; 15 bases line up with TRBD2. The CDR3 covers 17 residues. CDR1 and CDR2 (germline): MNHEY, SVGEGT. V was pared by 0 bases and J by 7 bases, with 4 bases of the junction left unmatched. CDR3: CASSYSGTSGRINEQFF. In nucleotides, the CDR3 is TGTGCCAGCAGTTACTCCGGGACTAGCGGGAGGATAAATGAGCAGTTCTTC.

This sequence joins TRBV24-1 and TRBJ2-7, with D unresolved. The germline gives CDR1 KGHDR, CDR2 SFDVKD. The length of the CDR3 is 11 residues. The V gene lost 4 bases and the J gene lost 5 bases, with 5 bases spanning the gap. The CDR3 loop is CATSDGHEQYF. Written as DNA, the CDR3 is TGTGCCACCAGTGACGGGCACGAGCAGTACTTC.

CDR3 DNA sequence: TGTGCCAGCTCACCAATAGGGCCTGGGGAGACCCAGTACTTC. Translated: CASSPIGPGETQYF. V and J are TRBV18 and TRBJ2-5; D not resolved. Germline V gene lookup returns CDR1 KGHSH and CDR2 LQKENI. Deletions cut 2 bases from V and 5 bases from J, with 12 bases between. CDR3 length: 14 amino acids.

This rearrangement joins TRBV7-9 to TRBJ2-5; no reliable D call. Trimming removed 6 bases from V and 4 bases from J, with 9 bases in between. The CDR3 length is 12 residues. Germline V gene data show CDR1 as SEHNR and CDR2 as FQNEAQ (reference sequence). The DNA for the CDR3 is TGTGCCAGCAGTTCGCCTCGAGAGACCCAGTACTTC. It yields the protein CASSSPRETQYF. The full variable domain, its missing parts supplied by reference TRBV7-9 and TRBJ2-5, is DTGVSQNPRHKITKRGQNVTFRCDPISEHNRLYWYRQTLGQGPEFLTYFQNEAQLEKSRLLSDRFSAERPKGSFSTLEIQRTEQGDSAMYLCASSSPRETQYFGPGTRLLVL.

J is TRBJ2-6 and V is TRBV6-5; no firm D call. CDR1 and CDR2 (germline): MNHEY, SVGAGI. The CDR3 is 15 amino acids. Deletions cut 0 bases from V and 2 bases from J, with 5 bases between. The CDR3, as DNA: TGTGCCAGCAGTTACTCAAGTGCTGGGGCCAACGTCCTGACTTTC. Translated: CASSYSSAGANVLTF.

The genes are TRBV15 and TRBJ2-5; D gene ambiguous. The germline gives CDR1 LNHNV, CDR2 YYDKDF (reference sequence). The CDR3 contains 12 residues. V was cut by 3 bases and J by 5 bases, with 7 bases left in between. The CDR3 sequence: CATSRSLETQYF. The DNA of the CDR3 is TGTGCCACCAGCAGGTCTCTGGAGACCCAGTACTTC.